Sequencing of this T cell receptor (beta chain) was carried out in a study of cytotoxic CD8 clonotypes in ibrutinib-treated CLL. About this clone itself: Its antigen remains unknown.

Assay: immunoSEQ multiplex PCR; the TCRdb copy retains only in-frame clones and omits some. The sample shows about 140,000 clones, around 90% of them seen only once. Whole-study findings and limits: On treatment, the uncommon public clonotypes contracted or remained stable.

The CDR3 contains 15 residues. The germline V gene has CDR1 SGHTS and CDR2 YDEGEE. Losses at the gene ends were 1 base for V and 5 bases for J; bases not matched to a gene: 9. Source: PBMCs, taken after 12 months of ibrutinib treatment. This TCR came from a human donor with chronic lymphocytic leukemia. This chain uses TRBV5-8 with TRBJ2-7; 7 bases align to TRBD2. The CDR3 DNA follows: TGTGCCAGCAGCTTGAGACTAGCAGGTATCCACGAGCAGTACTTC. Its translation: CASSLRLAGIHEQYF.